What follows are 25 T cell receptor beta chains derived from one specimen sequenced in a study of identifying expanded T cells in peripheral blood. Using immunoSEQ multiplex PCR, the repertoire was profiled, and TCRdb retains in-frame clones only, with some absent. The top ten clones hold less than 5% of a sample with approximately 86,000 clones, about 85% of them seen once. Sequencing used blood. The receptors here all came from a person aged 18 to 69 in good health.

The rearrangement links TRBV2 to TRBJ1-4; possibly TRBD1 for D (5 bases). V gave up 7 bases and J gave up 4 bases, with 13 bases separating them. This CDR3 is built from 14 residues. CDR1 and CDR2 (germline): SNHLY, FYNNEI. For the CDR3, the DNA is TGTGCCAGCACCGTGGGGGGGTTTAATGAAAAACTGTTTTTT. Its translation is CASTVGGFNEKLFF.

The chain combines TRBV7-2 with TRBJ2-5; D may match TRBD1 or TRBD2 (5 bases each). Trimming shortened V by 1 base and J by 4 bases, and 16 bases separated the two germline ends. The CDR3 has 16 residues. Germline lookup yields CDR1 SGHTA and CDR2 FQGNSA. As DNA, the CDR3 is TGTGCCAGCAGCTTAGTGAGGGGCGCGCCCGTAGAGACCCAGTACTTC. Translation: CASSLVRGAPVETQYF.

V and J are TRBV11-2 and TRBJ1-1; 7 bases map to TRBD1. CDR3 length: 12 residues. Trimming removed 5 bases from V and 7 bases from J; junction bases left unmatched: 4. CDR1 is SGHAT, CDR2 FQNNGV, per germline. CDR3 coding DNA: TGTGCCAGCAGCCGGGACAGATTTGAAGCTTTCTTT. This sequence encodes CASSRDRFEAFF.

V gene TRBV5-4 combines with J gene TRBJ2-5; D is uncertain. V was cut by 0 bases and J by 5 bases, with 11 bases left in between. CDR3 length: 14 residues. In germline, CDR1 is SGHNT, CDR2 YYREEE (reference sequence). The CDR3 bases are TGTGCCAGCAGCTTGGATGTTTCGGAGGAGACCCAGTACTTC. Protein product: CASSLDVSEETQYF.

This sequence joins TRBV2 and TRBJ2-4; D remains ambiguous. Germline V gene sequence: CDR1 SNHLY, CDR2 FYNNEI. V gave up 4 bases and J gave up 0 bases, with 10 bases separating them. The CDR3 extends over 15 amino acids. The CDR3 loop reads CASSATEIAKNIQYF. CDR3 in DNA: TGTGCCAGCAGTGCTACTGAGATAGCCAAAAACATTCAGTACTTC.

This clone appeared once. The V gene is TRBV6-5, the J gene TRBJ2-3, with 7 bases that match TRBD2. CDR3 length: 14 amino acids. V shed 2 bases, J shed 6 bases, and the junction held 5 bases outside the gene matches. CDR1 and CDR2 (germline): MNHEY, SVGAGI. CDR3 bases: TGTGCCAGCAGTTACGGGCCAGCGGGGGATACGCAGTATTTT. Encoded protein: CASSYGPAGDTQYF.

The V call is TRBV19, the J call TRBJ2-5, with a tentative D call TRBD1 (8 bases). The ends were cut back, 2 bases at V and 5 bases at J, with 15 bases in the middle. This CDR3 comprises 15 residues. Germline CDR1 reads LNHDA; CDR2 reads SQIVND (reference sequence). CDR3 sequence: CASSILGGDRETQYF. The CDR3 region has the DNA TGTGCCAGTAGTATATTGGGAGGGGACAGGGAGACCCAGTACTTC.

The rearrangement joins TRBV5-6 to TRBJ2-1, with D perhaps matching TRBD1 or TRBD2 (6 bases each). The CDR3 length is 17 residues. Germline V lookup: CDR1 SGHDT, CDR2 YYEEEE. V lost 0 bases and J 1 base, leaving 14 bases between the germline ends. CDR3 DNA sequence: TGTGCCAGCAGCTTGGGCGTGGGGGGCGGGTCCTACAATGAGCAGTTCTTC. Translation: CASSLGVGGGSYNEQFF.

This clone was seen only once. The genes are TRBV25-1 and TRBJ1-5; 9 bases match TRBD1. Germline V gene lookup returns CDR1 MGHDK and CDR2 SYGVNS. The CDR3 consists of 13 residues. The J segment lost 5 bases and the V segment lost 7 bases, leaving 3 bases of the junction unmatched. CDR3 coding DNA: TGTGCCAGCAAGGGACAGGGACATCAGCCCCAGCATTTT. Protein: CASKGQGHQPQHF.

This clone was counted between two and nine times. The chain uses TRBV18 and TRBJ1-5; no reliable D call. Germline CDR1 and CDR2: KGHSH and LQKENI. The CDR3 covers 19 residues. Trimming stripped 6 bases from V and 3 bases from J, with 27 bases between. The CDR3 sequence: CASSPNEAGGGYNNQPQHF. CDR3 DNA sequence: TGTGCCAGCTCTCCGAATGAGGCGGGCGGAGGGTATAACAATCAGCCCCAGCATTTT.

This chain joins TRBV29-1 and TRBJ1-1, with TRBD1 matching 7 bases. CDR3 length: 16 amino acids. Germline values: CDR1 SQVTM, CDR2 ANQGSEA. This CDR3 reads CNANIGQATANTEAFF. Written as DNA, the CDR3 is TGCAACGCTAATATAGGACAGGCTACGGCGAACACTGAAGCTTTCTTT.

The chain uses TRBV19 and TRBJ1-5, with no clear D. The CDR3 loop spans 13 amino acids. V was pared by 10 bases and J by 4 bases, with 14 bases between. CDR1 LNHDA and CDR2 SQIVND come from the germline V gene (reference sequence). The CDR3 DNA reads TGTGCCACCCAAGACCCCGGAAATCAGCCCCAGCATTTT. Protein sequence: CATQDPGNQPQHF.

CDR3 sequence: CSVDLNRPTSGDFEQFF. The CDR3 region has the DNA TGCAGCGTTGACCTTAATCGTCCGACTAGCGGGGATTTTGAGCAGTTCTTC. The V gene is TRBV29-1, the J gene TRBJ2-1; TRBD2 agrees at 11 bases. The germline V gene has CDR1 SQVTM and CDR2 ANQGSEA. The CDR3 length is 17 residues. J was trimmed by 9 bases and V by 3 bases; bases with no gene match: 16.

The chain is built from TRBV7-3 and TRBJ1-5; D not certain. The V and J ends lost 2 bases and 6 bases respectively, with 11 bases between them. Germline lookup yields CDR1 SGHTA and CDR2 FQGTGA. The CDR3 has 14 amino acids. The CDR3 protein is CASSLLRASQPQHF. The CDR3 nucleotides read TGTGCCAGCAGCTTATTAAGGGCATCTCAGCCCCAGCATTTT.

The gene calls are TRBV13 and TRBJ2-7; D is unclear. The CDR3 sequence is 13 residues long. CDR1 and CDR2 from the germline V gene are PRHDT and FYEKMQ (reference sequence). Trimming removed 4 bases from V and 2 bases from J, with 9 bases in between. CDR3 sequence reads: CASSSDGPYEQYF. The CDR3 DNA is TGTGCCAGCAGCTCGGACGGACCCTACGAGCAGTACTTC.

The chain uses TRBV6-6 and TRBJ1-1; D is perhaps TRBD1 (5 bases). This CDR3 is 16 amino acids long. Germline CDR1 and CDR2: MNHNY and SVGAGI (reference sequence). V gave up 4 bases and J gave up 4 bases, with 19 bases separating them. CDR3 residues: CASSSHRTSGTTEAFF. The CDR3, as DNA: TGTGCCAGCAGTTCCCATAGGACATCGGGGACCACTGAAGCTTTCTTT.

The rearrangement joins TRBV19 to TRBJ2-1; tentatively, D is TRBD1 (8 bases). V lost 8 bases, J lost 10 bases, and 24 bases lay in between. The CDR3 is made up of 15 amino acids. Germline V gene data show CDR1 as LNHDA and CDR2 as SQIVND (reference sequence). CDR3 nucleotide sequence: TGTGCCAGTCGCTTGGGGGGGACAGGTACCACCGAGCAGTTCTTC. This gives the protein CASRLGGTGTTEQFF.

This rearrangement joins TRBV19 to TRBJ1-5; tentatively, D is TRBD1 (6 bases). The V gene lost 3 bases and the J gene lost 4 bases, with 10 bases spanning the gap. This CDR3 has 14 amino acids. CDR1 LNHDA and CDR2 SQIVND come from the germline V gene (reference sequence). CDR3 sequence (DNA): TGTGCCAGTAGTATGGGGCAGGGGAATCAGCCCCAGCATTTT. Its protein is CASSMGQGNQPQHF.

This rearrangement joins TRBV4-3 to TRBJ2-7; D is uncertain. Between the trimmed V and J ends, which lost 0 bases and 0 bases, there was a span of 9 bases. CDR3 length: 15 residues. Germline V gene lookup returns CDR1 LGHNA and CDR2 YSLEER. The CDR3 loop reads CASSQEEASSYEQYF. DNA for the CDR3: TGCGCCAGCAGCCAAGAAGAGGCCAGCTCCTACGAGCAGTACTTC.

This clone came up many times. The rearrangement links TRBV5-1 to TRBJ1-6, with TRBD1 matching 10 bases. V gave up 9 bases and J gave up 10 bases; unmatched junction bases: 10. The CDR3 runs 14 residues. In germline, CDR1 is SGHRS, CDR2 YFSETQ. CDR3 residues: CATRRQGAGSPLHF. The CDR3 DNA follows: TGCGCCACCCGGAGACAGGGGGCTGGGTCACCCCTCCACTTT. Together with reference TRBV5-1 and TRBJ1-6, the CDR3 gives the full variable domain: KAGVTQTPRYLIKTRGQQVTLSCSPISGHRSVSWYQQTPGQGLQFLFEYFSETQRNKGNFPGRFSGRQFSNSRSEMNVSTLELGDSALYLCATRRQGAGSPLHFGNGTRLTVT.

This clone was seen a few times. The chain carries TRBV9 and TRBJ2-5, with TRBD2 identical over 9 bases. CDR1 and CDR2 from the germline V gene are SGDLS and YYNGEE. Trimming at V came to 2 bases and at J to 5 bases, leaving 7 bases not matched to a gene. The CDR3 is 15 residues long. CDR3 residues: CASSVRGGGAETQYF. As DNA, the CDR3 is TGTGCCAGCAGCGTCCGTGGCGGGGGGGCGGAGACCCAGTACTTC.

The chain recombines TRBV7-9 with TRBJ1-1; D remains unclear. Trimming stripped 11 bases from V and 5 bases from J, with 12 bases between. This CDR3 is built from 11 residues. Germline V CDR1 and CDR2: SEHNR, FQNEAQ (reference sequence). The CDR3 coding sequence is TGTGCCGTTTTTCAAGGTACTGAAGCTTTCTTT. It codes for CAVFQGTEAFF.

The V and J genes are TRBV5-1 and TRBJ1-1; a possible D gene is TRBD1 (5 bases). The CDR3 covers 15 residues. With 2 bases removed from V and 4 bases from J, the gap between germline ends came to 15 bases. The germline CDR1 and CDR2 sequences are SGHRS and YFSETQ. CDR3 nucleotides: TGCGCCAGCAGCTTTTCCTCAGGGTCGGCCACTGAAGCTTTCTTT. Its protein product is CASSFSSGSATEAFF.

The rearrangement joins TRBV5-1 to TRBJ1-2; D gene uncertain. This CDR3 spans 18 amino acids. With 3 bases removed from V and 8 bases from J, the gap between germline ends came to 29 bases. CDR1 is SGHRS, CDR2 YFSETQ, per germline. The CDR3: CASSSTGTGAGKHKGYTF. Written as DNA, the CDR3 is TGCGCCAGCAGCTCCACCGGAACTGGAGCGGGGAAACATAAAGGCTACACCTTC.

V and J are TRBV30 and TRBJ2-1; D unclear. V was pared by 2 bases and J by 4 bases, with 6 bases between. CDR1 GTSNPN and CDR2 SVGIG come from the germline V gene (reference sequence). The CDR3 runs 12 residues. The CDR3 loop is CAWSSTYNEQFF. The CDR3 DNA follows: TGTGCCTGGAGTTCAACTTACAATGAGCAGTTCTTC.